The rows below give T cell receptor beta chains drawn from one sample of a study of blood T cell repertoires in COVID-19. Repertoires were generated with immunoSEQ multiplex PCR, while TCRdb's copy carries only in-frame clones and drops some. Counted here are about 370,000 clones, 70% to 90% occurring once; the ten biggest clones make up about 10%. Sequencing was carried out using peripheral blood. Receptors originate from a woman aged 25 to 39 with COVID-19, enrolled during active disease. CDR3s include the opening cysteine and the closing phenylalanine or tryptophan. The D gene is left open where the match is weak. Clone sizes are given selectively: once, few, many, or a class where the clone is expanded.

J gene: TRBJ2-5
V gene: TRBV2
clone size: NA
D gene: NA
CDR3 DNA: TGTGCCAGCATCGTCCTCGGGGAGACCCAGTACTTC
CDR3 protein: CASIVLGETQYF

J gene: TRBJ1-2
V gene: TRBV19
clone size: NA
D gene: TRBD1
CDR3 DNA: TGTGCCAGTAGAAGGGCAGGGGGGAAAGCTAACTATGGCTACACCTTC
CDR3 protein: CASRRAGGKANYGYTF

J gene: TRBJ2-4
V gene: TRBV3-1/TRBV3-2
clone size: NA
D gene: NA
CDR3 DNA: TGTGCCAGCAGCCAGGGGGGAAACATTCAGTACTTC
CDR3 protein: CASSQGGNIQYF

J gene: TRBJ2-5
V gene: TRBV5-1
clone size: many
D gene: NA
CDR3 DNA: TGCGCCAGCAGCCTTCAGGGGAGGGTGGAGACCCAGTACTTC
CDR3 protein: CASSLQGRVETQYF

J gene: TRBJ1-4
V gene: TRBV25-1
clone size: NA
D gene: NA
CDR3 DNA: TGTGCCAGCAGTGAATCTGCGGGGTGGAATGAAAAACTGTTTTTT
CDR3 protein: CASSESAGWNEKLFF

J gene: TRBJ2-7
V gene: TRBV19
clone size: NA
D gene: TRBD2
CDR3 DNA: TGTGCCAGTAGTATGGGACTAGCGGGTGCCTACGAGCAGTACTTC
CDR3 protein: CASSMGLAGAYEQYF

J gene: TRBJ2-5
V gene: TRBV9
clone size: NA
D gene: TRBD2
CDR3 DNA: TGTGCCAGCAGCGTACTATCGGGACTAGCGGGAGGGGAGACCCAGTACTTC
CDR3 protein: CASSVLSGLAGGETQYF

J gene: TRBJ2-2
V gene: TRBV5-3
clone size: NA
D gene: TRBD2
CDR3 DNA: TGTGCCTCCCGGGGAGGGCCCTCCACCGGGGAGCTGTTTTTT
CDR3 protein: CASRGGPSTGELFF

J gene: TRBJ2-7
V gene: TRBV27
clone size: NA
D gene: TRBD1
CDR3 DNA: TGTGCCAGCAGAACTTTTGGGACAGGGCTGGGCGAGCAGTACTTC
CDR3 protein: CASRTFGTGLGEQYF

J gene: TRBJ2-7
V gene: TRBV9
clone size: NA
D gene: TRBD2
CDR3 DNA: TGTGCCAGCAGCGTAGCGTCGGCGGGAGGACCCTACGAGCAGTACTTC
CDR3 protein: CASSVASAGGPYEQYF

J gene: TRBJ1-4
V gene: TRBV30
clone size: NA
D gene: NA
CDR3 DNA: TGTGCCTGGCGCCGGGAGAGGAGGGAAAAACTGTTTTTT
CDR3 protein: CAWRRERREKLFF

J gene: TRBJ2-7
V gene: TRBV10-3
clone size: NA
D gene: NA
CDR3 DNA: TGTGCCATCAGATACAGGGGGGGATACGAGCAGTACTTC
CDR3 protein: CAIRYRGGYEQYF

J gene: TRBJ2-5
V gene: TRBV28
clone size: NA
D gene: TRBD2
CDR3 DNA: TGTGCCAGCAGTTTACTACTAGCGGGCCAAGAGACCCAGTACTTC
CDR3 protein: CASSLLLAGQETQYF

J gene: TRBJ2-1
V gene: TRBV5-1
clone size: NA
D gene: TRBD1
CDR3 DNA: TGCGCCAGCAGCAAGGGACAGGGGGAGTCGAATGAGCAGTTCTTC
CDR3 protein: CASSKGQGESNEQFF